These 21 T cell receptor beta chains share one sample of origin, sequenced in a study of blood T cell repertoires in COVID-19. Clones were read by immunoSEQ multiplex PCR, and TCRdb kept only the in-frame ones, dropping some. The sample has 200,000 or so clones; about four fifths are singletons. The sequenced sample was PBMCs or T cells enriched from blood (not recorded which). These receptors came from a woman aged 45-59 years who had been exposed to COVID-19.

The chain recombines TRBV19 with TRBJ2-3; D gene unclear. Germline V gives CDR1 LNHDA, CDR2 SQIVND (reference sequence). Trimming took off 3 bases at V and 2 bases at J, with 9 bases between the two ends. This CDR3 spans 14 amino acids. The CDR3 loop reads CASSISGSTDTQYF. CDR3 coding DNA: TGTGCCAGTAGTATCTCCGGGTCCACAGATACGCAGTATTTT.

The table lists this clone with a count of one. V is TRBV19 and J is TRBJ1-1; D gene unclear. V lost 6 bases and J lost 5, with 13 bases in between. The CDR3 is 13 residues long. In germline, CDR1 is LNHDA, CDR2 SQIVND (reference sequence). The CDR3 reads CASRYGPETEAFF. For the CDR3, the DNA is TGTGCCAGTAGATACGGTCCCGAGACTGAAGCTTTCTTT.

This chain uses TRBV5-6 with TRBJ2-3; 10 bases map to TRBD1. This CDR3 has 15 residues. Trimming cost V 5 bases and J 6 bases; bases outside gene matches: 9. Germline CDR1 and CDR2: SGHDT and YYEEEE. CDR3 nucleotide sequence: TGTGCCAGCAGTCCGAGACAGGGGGCCGGGGATACGCAGTATTTT. It translates to CASSPRQGAGDTQYF.

The chain combines TRBV19 with TRBJ2-7; TRBD1 matches at 8 bases. This CDR3 region has 14 residues. Germline V lookup: CDR1 LNHDA, CDR2 SQIVND (reference sequence). Trimming at V came to 3 bases and at J to 4 bases, leaving 5 bases not matched to a gene. The CDR3 reads CASSIVQGAYEQYF. The CDR3 nucleotides read TGTGCCAGTAGTATTGTGCAGGGGGCATACGAGCAGTACTTC.

This clone showed up just a few times. The V call is TRBV7-2, the J call TRBJ1-2; possible D gene TRBD1, 5 bases. The germline V gene encodes CDR1 SGHTA and CDR2 FQGNSA. V lost 3 bases to trimming and J lost 7 bases, with 18 bases between them. This CDR3 comprises 15 residues. The CDR3 sequence is CASSFGGVSYAGYTF. DNA for the CDR3: TGTGCCAGCAGCTTCGGGGGGGTCTCCTACGCTGGCTACACCTTC.

The chain employs TRBV5-1 and TRBJ1-1, with 8 bases matching TRBD1. V trimming: 0 bases; J trimming: 4 bases; junction bases outside the gene matches: 2. Germline V gene data show CDR1 as SGHRS and CDR2 as YFSETQ. This CDR3 has 14 residues. This CDR3 reads CASSLDRGATEAFF. The CDR3 DNA follows: TGCGCCAGCAGCTTGGACAGGGGGGCCACTGAAGCTTTCTTT. Based on the CDR3 plus reference TRBV5-1 and TRBJ1-1, the full variable domain is KAGVTQTPRYLIKTRGQQVTLSCSPISGHRSVSWYQQTPGQGLQFLFEYFSETQRNKGNFPGRFSGRQFSNSRSEMNVSTLELGDSALYLCASSLDRGATEAFFGQGTRLTVV.

The CDR3 DNA is TGCGCCAGCAGCTTGGTAGGGGCGGTGAACATGAACACTGAAGCTTTCTTT. This codes for CASSLVGAVNMNTEAFF. The chain links TRBV5-1 to TRBJ1-1, with a weak D call TRBD1 (5 bases). This CDR3 is 17 amino acids long. Germline-derived CDR1 and CDR2 are SGHRS and YFSETQ. The germline V and J ends were trimmed by 0 bases and 0 bases, with 15 bases remaining between them.

The chain joins TRBV11-2 to TRBJ2-5, with 9 positions matching TRBD2. The CDR3 loop spans 15 amino acids. V shed 0 bases, J shed 3 bases, and the junction held 2 bases outside the gene matches. The germline gives CDR1 SGHAT, CDR2 FQNNGV. CDR3 bases: TGTGCCAGCAGCTTAGAGGCTAGCGGGGAAGAGACCCAGTACTTC. It codes for CASSLEASGEETQYF.

As for this clone: The sample holds other DNA sequences that translate to the same CDR3. Here the CDR3 reads CASSVATGSGNTIYF. The CDR3 nucleotides are TGTGCCAGCAGCGTAGCTACAGGCTCTGGAAACACCATATATTTT. The rearrangement links TRBV9 to TRBJ1-3; TRBD1 is a possible D gene (5 bases). The CDR3 runs to 15 residues. The V and J ends lost 0 bases and 0 bases respectively, with 7 bases between them. Germline values: CDR1 SGDLS, CDR2 YYNGEE. Full variable domain (rest looked up from reference TRBV9 and TRBJ1-3): DSGVTQTPKHLITATGQRVTLRCSPRSGDLSVYWYQQSLDQGLQFLIQYYNGEERAKGNILERFSAQQFPDLHSELNLSSLELGDSALYFCASSVATGSGNTIYFGEGSWLTVV.

The gene calls are TRBV7-2 and TRBJ2-5; D may be TRBD2 (7 bases). Germline-derived CDR1 and CDR2 are SGHTA and FQGNSA. The V end lost 5 bases, the J end lost 2 bases, and 18 bases lay between the germline ends. The CDR3 is 16 residues long. In nucleotides, the CDR3 is TGTGCCAGCAGCCTGGCGGGGGCGATAATGCAAGAGACCCAGTACTTC. Its translation: CASSLAGAIMQETQYF. Variable domain in full (rest from reference TRBV7-2 and TRBJ2-5): GAGVSQSPSNKVTEKGKDVELRCDPISGHTALYWYRQSLGQGLEFLIYFQGNSAPDKSGLPSDRFSAERTGGSVSTLTIQRTQQEDSAVYLCASSLAGAIMQETQYFGPGTRLLVL.

The rearrangement uses TRBV7-9 and TRBJ1-6, with no clear D. The CDR3 sequence is 14 residues long. V was pared by 1 base and J by 7 bases, with 8 bases between. Germline V CDR1 and CDR2: SEHNR, FQNEAQ (reference sequence). The DNA of the CDR3 is TGTGCCAGCAGCTTAGACAGCATGAATTCACCCCTCCACTTT. Amino acids: CASSLDSMNSPLHF.

V usage is TRBV15 and J usage is TRBJ2-1; the match to TRBD2 covers 9 bases. The CDR3 loop spans 14 amino acids. Trimming at V came to 7 bases and at J to 4 bases, leaving 5 bases not matched to a gene. CDR1 LNHNV and CDR2 YYDKDF come from the germline V gene (reference sequence). The CDR3 nucleotides are TGTGCCACCACTACTAGCGGGTCATACAATGAGCAGTTCTTC. Protein: CATTTSGSYNEQFF.

This clone was counted ten times or more. The gene calls are TRBV23-1 and TRBJ1-3; tentative D call: TRBD1 (6 bases). TRBV23-1 counts as an open reading frame of uncertain function. Between the trimmed V and J ends, which lost 7 bases and 2 bases, there was a span of 12 bases. This CDR3 spans 14 amino acids. CDR3 bases: TGCGCCAGCATCCCACAGGGCCCTGGAAACACCATATATTTT. Protein product: CASIPQGPGNTIYF.

The chain joins TRBV11-3 to TRBJ1-5, with 7 bases fitting TRBD1. Germline trimming cut 0 bases from V and 7 bases from J; bases unmatched to any gene: 6. The CDR3 loop spans 15 amino acids. In germline, CDR1 is SGHNT, CDR2 YENEEA. The CDR3 DNA sequence: TGTGCCAGCAGCTTAGATGGAGGGGGCGGGCAGCCCCAGCATTTT. It encodes CASSLDGGGGQPQHF.

The rearrangement links TRBV7-9 to TRBJ2-5, with 7 bases identical to TRBD2. Losses at the gene ends were 3 bases for V and 2 bases for J; bases not matched to a gene: 12. The CDR3 is 17 residues long. The V gene's germline CDR1 is SEHNR and CDR2 FQNEAQ (reference sequence). As DNA, the CDR3 is TGTGCCAGCAGCTTGTCCGGGACTACTAGGGATCAAGAGACCCAGTACTTC. Residues: CASSLSGTTRDQETQYF.

V and J are TRBV13 and TRBJ2-1; the match to TRBD2 covers 12 bases. The J segment lost 0 bases and the V segment lost 1 base, leaving 7 bases of the junction unmatched. This CDR3 is built from 19 residues. Germline assignment: CDR1 PRHDT and CDR2 FYEKMQ (reference sequence). In nucleotides, the CDR3 is TGTGCCAGCAGCTTAGCTAGCGGGGGGGTTGGCAGCTCCTACAATGAGCAGTTCTTC. Protein: CASSLASGGVGSSYNEQFF. Filled out from reference TRBV13 and TRBJ2-1, the complete variable domain reads AAGVIQSPRHLIKEKRETATLKCYPIPRHDTVYWYQQGPGQDPQFLISFYEKMQSDKGSIPDRFSAQQFSDYHSELNMSSLELGDSALYFCASSLASGGVGSSYNEQFFGPGTRLTVL.

V usage is TRBV4-3 and J usage is TRBJ1-1; D unclear. Trimming stripped 0 bases from V and 2 bases from J, with 10 bases between. CDR3 length equals 15 residues. The germline CDR1 and CDR2 sequences are LGHNA and YSLEER. The CDR3 spells CASSQDQWPNTEAFF. The CDR3 coding sequence is TGCGCCAGCAGCCAAGATCAGTGGCCTAACACTGAAGCTTTCTTT.

CDR3 sequence: CASSPLRTWLHEAFF. CDR3 coding DNA: TGTGCCAGCAGTCCCCTCCGGACATGGCTGCATGAAGCTTTCTTT. V usage is TRBV28 and J usage is TRBJ1-1; maybe TRBD1 (5 bases). Germline V CDR1 and CDR2: MDHEN, SYDVKM. The CDR3 consists of 15 residues. Trimming took 5 bases from V and 7 from J, leaving 20 bases between them. Full variable domain (outside the CDR3, taken from reference TRBV28 and TRBJ1-1): DVKVTQSSRYLVKRTGEKVFLECVQDMDHENMFWYRQDPGLGLRLIYFSYDVKMKEKGDIPEGYSVSREKKERFSLILESASTNQTSMYLCASSPLRTWLHEAFFGQGTRLTVV.

The chain carries TRBV5-8 and TRBJ2-1, with D possibly matching TRBD2 (6 bases). The CDR3 consists of 13 residues. Germline V lookup: CDR1 SGHTS, CDR2 YDEGEE. Trimming left V 4 bases short and J 3 bases short, with 8 bases between. The CDR3 here is CASSRGVYNEQFF. Here the CDR3 DNA reads TGTGCCAGCAGCCGCGGGGTCTACAATGAGCAGTTCTTC.

The V gene is TRBV7-8, the J gene TRBJ1-1, with a possible D match to TRBD1 (5 bases). The CDR3 covers 14 residues. V was pared by 8 bases and J by 4 bases, with 17 bases between. Germline assignment: CDR1 SGHVS and CDR2 FQNEAQ. The CDR3 DNA sequence: TGTGCCAGCTGCCCTGCACAGGCGATCACTGAAGCTTTCTTT. It encodes CASCPAQAITEAFF.

This chain connects TRBV7-9 to TRBJ1-3; D gene ambiguous. There are 12 residues in the CDR3. Germline values: CDR1 SEHNR, CDR2 FQNEAQ (reference sequence). V was clipped by 2 bases and J by 4 bases, with 3 bases between them. The CDR3 sequence is CASSLQGNTIYF. The CDR3 coding sequence is TGTGCCAGCAGCTTACAGGGAAACACCATATATTTT.